This is a list of T cell receptor beta chains from one sample in a study of blood T cell repertoires in COVID-19. Measured with immunoSEQ multiplex PCR; TCRdb has only the in-frame clones, and not every one. The repertoire holds about 17,000 clones, with about 80% as singletons. Sequenced material: peripheral blood. The receptors stem from an elderly man with acute or convalescent COVID-19. Both conserved end residues are part of each CDR3. Each record gives: V gene, clone size, J gene, CDR3 protein. The size of a clone is reported for some rows only, either as once, few or many, or as a class for expanded clones.

TRBV15	few	TRBJ2-7	CATSREGTYGQGSSYEQYF
TRBV7-9	once	TRBJ2-4	CASSLPEGGNIQYF
TRBV5-6	NA	TRBJ2-2	CASSLGPRVNTGELFF
TRBV5-1	NA	TRBJ2-1	CASFSGLAANEQFF
TRBV6-6	NA	TRBJ2-1	CASSTREISYNEQFF
TRBV14	NA	TRBJ1-2	CASSQTGDGYTF
TRBV7-2	NA	TRBJ2-1	CASSPWGVYTNEQFF
TRBV19	NA	TRBJ1-5	CASRGAGNGNQPQHF
TRBV21-1	NA	TRBJ1-4	CASSFRWRGRHATNEKLFF
TRBV6-5	NA	TRBJ1-2	CASSRTQGYGYTF
TRBV7-8	NA	TRBJ2-1	CASSNRDRASNEQFF
TRBV5-1	NA	TRBJ1-1	CASSLGQVNTEAFF
TRBV6-1	once	TRBJ1-2	CASSDWAEANYGYTF
TRBV7-6	NA	TRBJ1-4	CASSLFGGREEKLFF
TRBV4-3	NA	TRBJ2-3	CASSQEGGRGADTQYF
TRBV30	NA	TRBJ1-1	CAWSVGGSNTEAFF
TRBV3-1/TRBV3-2	NA	TRBJ1-2	CASSSRGDRGGYTF
TRBV3-1/TRBV3-2	NA	TRBJ2-6	CASRLGSSGANVLTF
TRBV7-3	NA	TRBJ2-2	CASSYSGTRTGELFF
TRBV6-5	NA	TRBJ1-4	CASSQGYDNEKLFF
TRBV19	NA	TRBJ2-2	CASSRTGQGGELFF
TRBV12-3/TRBV12-4	NA	TRBJ1-1	CASSRQALTEAFF
TRBV5-8	NA	TRBJ1-5	CASSLGTGSIQPQHF
TRBV12-3/TRBV12-4	NA	TRBJ1-1	CASSSSQGGEAFF
TRBV19	NA	TRBJ1-5	CASTVHTYSNQPQHF
TRBV29-1	NA	TRBJ2-3	CSVAGSLSSGGLADTQYF
TRBV2	NA	TRBJ1-1	CASRDWTGENTEAFF
TRBV4-3	NA	TRBJ1-2	CASSPEPQIYGYTF
TRBV19	NA	TRBJ1-5	CASRPGDQPQHF
TRBV27	few	TRBJ2-2	CASSKTENTGELFF
TRBV7-2	NA	TRBJ2-3	CASSLLLSTDTQYF
TRBV19	NA	TRBJ1-6	CASSRSGGNSPLHF
TRBV5-1	NA	TRBJ1-6	CASSLWGDYNSPLHF
TRBV6-5	once	TRBJ1-5	CASSYSAFPPDQPQHF
TRBV2	NA	TRBJ1-4	CASRGTGGREKLFF
TRBV24-1	NA	TRBJ2-1	CAPSPRRGGRGNEQFF
TRBV2	few	TRBJ2-7	CAGGDVGSYEQYF